Listed below are T cell receptor beta chains from one sample, sequenced in a study of cytomegalovirus exposure and HLA in healthy donors. Assay used: immunoSEQ multiplex PCR; TCRdb lists only in-frame clones, some missing. This table holds a few hundred thousand clones, roughly 83% found once. What was sequenced was PBMCs. These receptors were taken from a girl between 10 and 17 years old in good health and CMV-seronegative. Each CDR3 is given with its conserved first and last residue. D genes are given only for firm matches. Part of the rows lack a size; the others show once, few, many or a class for expanded clones.

TRBD1 | TRBJ2-7 | TRBV2 | NA | TGTGCCAGCAGGAAGGACAGGGGAGCGGGAGAGCAGTACTTC | CASRKDRGAGEQYF
TRBD1 | TRBJ2-1 | TRBV6-4 | NA | TGTGCCAGCAGAAAACAGGGGGACCCGAGCTCCTACAATGAGCAGTTCTTC | CASRKQGDPSSYNEQFF
NA | TRBJ1-2 | TRBV29-1 | NA | TGCAGCGTTGGTACAGTCTATGGCTACACCTTC | CSVGTVYGYTF
TRBD1 | TRBJ1-5 | TRBV7-9 | few | TGTGCCAGCAGCCAGGGACAGGGGTCTAGCAATCAGCCCCAGCATTTT | CASSQGQGSSNQPQHF
NA | TRBJ1-3 | TRBV4-1 | NA | TGCGCCAGCAGCCAAGATGTTCGGACACTTACTGGAAACACCATATATTTT | CASSQDVRTLTGNTIYF
NA | TRBJ2-5 | TRBV5-1 | NA | TGCGCCAGCAGCTTGGCTACAGAGACCCAGTACTTC | CASSLATETQYF
NA | TRBJ2-5 | TRBV6-1 | NA | TGTGCCAGCAGCAGGGATAGGGGGGGCCAAGAGACCCAGTACTTC | CASSRDRGGQETQYF
TRBD1 | TRBJ2-2 | TRBV5-5 | NA | TGTGCCAGCAGTTTTGGGACAGGCACCGGGGAGCTGTTTTTT | CASSFGTGTGELFF
TRBD2 | TRBJ2-3 | TRBV5-6 | NA | TGTGCCAGCAGCCCCGGGGGGGTTGCAGATACGCAGTATTTT | CASSPGGVADTQYF
NA | TRBJ2-1 | TRBV4-2 | NA | TGTGCCAGCAGCCAAGGGCGGCTAGACAGTGAGCAGTTCTTC | CASSQGRLDSEQFF
NA | TRBJ2-1 | TRBV28 | NA | TGTGCCAGCAGCCCCACTGTGTCTGAGCAGTTCTTC | CASSPTVSEQFF
NA | TRBJ2-5 | TRBV20-1 | NA | TGCAGTGCAAACAGAAAAGAGACCCAGTACTTC | CSANRKETQYF
TRBD2 | TRBJ2-7 | TRBV7-3 | NA | TGTGCCAGCAGCTTAATGGGCGGGAGCTACGAGCAGTACTTC | CASSLMGGSYEQYF
NA | TRBJ2-1 | TRBV13 | NA | TGTGCCAGCAGCTTAGGGCAGATATACAATGAGCAGTTCTTC | CASSLGQIYNEQFF
NA | TRBJ2-7 | TRBV6-1 | NA | TGTGCCAGCAGTGAAGTTCGACAGGCCTACGAGCAGTACTTC | CASSEVRQAYEQYF
NA | TRBJ2-7 | TRBV10-2 | NA | TGCGCCAGCAGTAAGAGGGACTACGAGCAGTACTTC | CASSKRDYEQYF
NA | TRBJ2-5 | TRBV9 | once | TGTGCCAGCAGCGTCAGTCTGGACTTGAATTCAGGGACCCAGTACTTC | CASSVSLDLNSGTQYF
TRBD2 | TRBJ2-4 | TRBV30 | NA | TGTGCCTGGCGTCCGGGACTAGTCAACATTCAGTACTTC | CAWRPGLVNIQYF
TRBD2 | TRBJ2-7 | TRBV5-4 | NA | TGTGCCAGCAGCTTGGTCGTGATCGGCGGGAGCTCCTACGAGCAGTACTTC | CASSLVVIGGSSYEQYF
TRBD2 | TRBJ2-1 | TRBV15 | NA | TGTGCCACCAGTGTCGGACTAGAGTACAATGAGCAGTTCTTC | CATSVGLEYNEQFF
NA | TRBJ1-1 | TRBV12-5 | NA | TGTGCTAGTGGTTCTTCACTCGGACATCCCACTGAAGCTTTCTTT | CASGSSLGHPTEAFF
NA | TRBJ2-7 | TRBV6-1 | NA | TGTGCCAGCAAGAAGGGGTCCTACGAGCAGTACTTC | CASKKGSYEQYF
NA | TRBJ2-1 | TRBV5-4 | NA | TGTGCCAGCAGCTTGGACAGGGTTCGTCGCAATGAGCAGTTCTTC | CASSLDRVRRNEQFF
NA | TRBJ2-7 | TRBV28 | NA | TGTGCCAGCACTTACTACAGGGTCGTCGGCTCCTACGAGCAGTACTTC | CASTYYRVVGSYEQYF
TRBD1 | TRBJ1-4 | TRBV4-3 | once | TGCGCCAGCAGCCAAGATCTGTATGCCGGGACAGGGCAAGAAAAACTGTTTTTT | CASSQDLYAGTGQEKLFF
NA | TRBJ1-2 | TRBV5-5 | NA | TGTGCCAGCAGCTTTCTCCTGAACGAGGCCGCCAATTACTATGGCTACACCTTC | CASSFLLNEAANYYGYTF
TRBD1 | TRBJ1-2 | TRBV5-8 | NA | TGTGCCAGCAGTAACAGGGGGCTGAGTACAGAGGACACCTTC | CASSNRGLSTEDTF
NA | TRBJ1-2 | TRBV6-5 | once | TGTGCCAGCAGTTCGGACCGTGGACAGTCTAACTATGGCTACACCTTC | CASSSDRGQSNYGYTF
NA | TRBJ1-5 | TRBV5-1 | few | TGCGCCAGCAGCTTGGGAGATGATCAGCCCCAGCATTTT | CASSLGDDQPQHF
TRBD2 | TRBJ2-1 | TRBV5-1 | NA | TGCGCCAGCAGCCCCTGGGATCGGACTAGCGGGAACAATGAGCAGTTCTTC | CASSPWDRTSGNNEQFF
TRBD1 | TRBJ2-5 | TRBV5-4 | NA | TGTGCCAGCAGCATAGGACAGGGAGGGACCCAGTACTTC | CASSIGQGGTQYF
TRBD1 | TRBJ1-5 | TRBV28 | NA | TGTGCCAGCATTTCTGAGGGGGCGGGTTCGTGGCGCAATCAGCCCCAGCATTTT | CASISEGAGSWRNQPQHF
NA | TRBJ2-5 | TRBV11-2 | NA | TGTGCCAGCAGCGGCAGGGGATCGGAGACCCAGTACTTC | CASSGRGSETQYF
TRBD2 | TRBJ2-1 | TRBV7-7 | few | TGTGCCAGCAGCCGGGGGGGCCCCACTACGAATAATGAGCAGTTCTTC | CASSRGGPTTNNEQFF
NA | TRBJ1-2 | TRBV10-3 | NA | TGTGCCATCAGTGCCATACAGGGAGTACGTACCTTC | CAISAIQGVRTF
NA | TRBJ2-1 | TRBV11-3 | NA | TGTGCCAGCAGCCCGAGGGCTTATGAGCAGTTCTTC | CASSPRAYEQFF
NA | TRBJ2-1 | TRBV5-6 | NA | TGTGCCAGCAGCTTCGTTAATGAGCAGTTCTTC | CASSFVNEQFF
NA | TRBJ2-5 | TRBV5-1 | NA | TGCGCCAGCAATGCGGGACACCAAGAGACCCAGTACTTC | CASNAGHQETQYF
TRBD1 | TRBJ2-7 | TRBV6-1 | NA | TGTGCCAGCAGTGAAGTAGGGACAGGGGACTACGAGCAGTACTTC | CASSEVGTGDYEQYF